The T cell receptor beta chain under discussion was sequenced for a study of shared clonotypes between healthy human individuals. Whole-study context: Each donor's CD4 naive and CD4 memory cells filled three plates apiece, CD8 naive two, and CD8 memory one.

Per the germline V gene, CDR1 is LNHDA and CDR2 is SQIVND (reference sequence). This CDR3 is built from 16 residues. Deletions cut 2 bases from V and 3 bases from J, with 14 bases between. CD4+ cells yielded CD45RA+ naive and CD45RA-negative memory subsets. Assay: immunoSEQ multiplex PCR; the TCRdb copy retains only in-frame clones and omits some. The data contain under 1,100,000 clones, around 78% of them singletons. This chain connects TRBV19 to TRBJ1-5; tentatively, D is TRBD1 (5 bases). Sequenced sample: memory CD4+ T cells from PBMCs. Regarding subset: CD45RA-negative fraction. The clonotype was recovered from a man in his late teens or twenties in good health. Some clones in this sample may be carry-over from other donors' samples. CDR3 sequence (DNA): TGTGCCAGTAGTATATCACTCGGGGACCACAATCAGCCCCAGCATTTT. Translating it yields CASSISLGDHNQPQHF.